This T cell receptor (beta chain) was obtained from a study of siplizumab effects on memory and regulatory T cells. In the study overall: Paired reactions compared siplizumab at about 1 ug/mL with no drug, using mixed lymphocyte reactions.

The germline gives CDR1 LGHNA, CDR2 YNFKEQ. This CDR3 comprises 15 residues. The ends were cut back, 0 bases at V and 2 bases at J, with 8 bases in the middle. About this clone: The target antigen is unknown.

The table came from immunoSEQ multiplex PCR; TCRdb's copy has only in-frame clones and leaves some out. The sample shows almost 20,000 clones, over 35% of them seen only once. Mixed lymphocyte reaction cells were cocultured at 37°C for 5 to 7 days. Sequencing was carried out using CFSE-low (dividing) CD4+ T cells sorted from an allogeneic mixed lymphocyte reaction. This chain links TRBV4-2 with TRBJ2-1; D is unclear. The sequence was obtained from a human donor in good health; the cells came from an allogeneic mixed lymphocyte reaction. Some clones in this sample may be carry-over from other donors' samples. CDR3 sequence (DNA): TGTGCCAGCAGCCAAGATAGTGCTACCTACAATGAGCAGTTCTTC. This codes for CASSQDSATYNEQFF.